One sample yielded the 10 T cell receptor beta chains listed below, sequenced in a study of blood T cell repertoires in COVID-19. Sequencing was performed with immunoSEQ multiplex PCR; in TCRdb, only in-frame clones are kept and a portion is missing. The repertoire has approximately 210,000 clones, more than 75% of them found once; the top ten carry approximately 12%. Sequenced: peripheral blood. These receptors all stem from a woman aged 40 to 55 with acute or convalescent COVID-19.

The V and J genes are TRBV6-5 and TRBJ1-6; unclear D gene. The V end was cut by 0 bases, the J end by 4 bases, with 10 bases between. Per the germline V gene, CDR1 is MNHEY and CDR2 is SVGAGI. The CDR3 runs 16 residues. This chain's CDR3 is CASSYSAGGYNSPLHF. In DNA form, the CDR3 reads TGTGCCAGCAGTTACTCGGCAGGAGGATATAATTCACCCCTCCACTTT.

The gene calls are TRBV2 and TRBJ1-2, with D perhaps matching TRBD1 (6 bases). Germline-derived CDR1 and CDR2 are SNHLY and FYNNEI. This CDR3 has 13 residues. V was cut by 1 base and J by 6 bases, with 9 bases left in between. The CDR3 DNA reads TGTGCCAGCAGTGAAGACAGGGACGATGGCTACACCTTC. Amino acids: CASSEDRDDGYTF.

The V and J genes are TRBV3-1 (or the pseudogene TRBV3-2) and TRBJ2-7, with TRBD2 matching 11 bases. J gave up 3 bases and V 3 bases, and 7 bases lay outside the gene matches. The germline V gene has CDR1 LGHDT and CDR2 YNNKEL (reference sequence). The CDR3 spans 16 residues. The CDR3 coding sequence is TGTGCCAGCAGCCAGGGTAGCGGGGGGGCGGGCTACGAGCAGTACTTC. It codes for CASSQGSGGAGYEQYF.

V usage is TRBV5-6 and J usage is TRBJ2-6, with D possibly TRBD2 on 5 matching bases. V was trimmed by 0 bases and J by 3 bases, leaving 10 bases between them. The CDR3 covers 16 residues. CDR1 is SGHDT and CDR2 is YYEEEE in the germline V gene. This CDR3 is CASSLEVGVGANVLTF. In nucleotides, the CDR3 is TGTGCCAGCAGCTTGGAGGTCGGGGTTGGGGCCAACGTCCTGACTTTC. The whole variable domain, filled in from reference TRBV5-6 and TRBJ2-6, reads DAGVTQSPTHLIKTRGQQVTLRCSPKSGHDTVSWYQQALGQGPQFIFQYYEEEERQRGNFPDRFSGHQFPNYSSELNVNALLLGDSALYLCASSLEVGVGANVLTFGAGSRLTVL.

About this clone: This sample includes further DNA sequences coding for the same CDR3. This chain links TRBV19 with TRBJ2-6, with D unclear. Trimming shortened V by 4 bases and J by 3 bases, and 7 bases separated the two germline ends. Germline CDR1 is LNHDA and CDR2 is SQIVND (reference sequence). This CDR3 has 14 residues. Written as DNA, the CDR3 is TGTGCCAGTAGTACAGGATTTGGGGCCAACGTCCTGACTTTC. The encoded protein is CASSTGFGANVLTF.

The rearrangement links TRBV7-6 to TRBJ1-4, with D possibly being TRBD1 (5 bases). The germline V and J ends were trimmed by 1 base and 7 bases, with 16 bases remaining between them. CDR3 length equals 16 residues. The germline V gene encodes CDR1 SGHVS and CDR2 FNYEAQ. The CDR3 bases are TGTGCCAGCAGCTTAGAGTGGGCAGGGTTCGTTGAAAAACTGTTTTTT. This gives the protein CASSLEWAGFVEKLFF.

The V gene is TRBV9, the J gene TRBJ1-1; D remains ambiguous. Trimming shortened V by 2 bases and J by 3 bases, and 8 bases separated the two germline ends. The germline gives CDR1 SGDLS, CDR2 YYNGEE. This CDR3 comprises 13 residues. CDR3 DNA sequence: TGTGCCAGCAGCGTGGAGGGATACACTGAAGCTTTCTTT. This codes for CASSVEGYTEAFF. The full variable domain, in which reference TRBV9 and TRBJ1-1 provide the parts outside the CDR3, is DSGVTQTPKHLITATGQRVTLRCSPRSGDLSVYWYQQSLDQGLQFLIQYYNGEERAKGNILERFSAQQFPDLHSELNLSSLELGDSALYFCASSVEGYTEAFFGQGTRLTVV.

The rearrangement joins TRBV9 to TRBJ2-5; 9 bases fit TRBD2. With V trimmed by 2 bases and J by 2 bases, 7 bases remained unmatched. The CDR3 spans 16 residues. The germline gives CDR1 SGDLS, CDR2 YYNGEE. CDR3 nucleotides: TGTGCCAGCAGCGTGGCCGGGCTAGCGGGGCAAGAGACCCAGTACTTC. The encoded protein is CASSVAGLAGQETQYF. Filled out from reference TRBV9 and TRBJ2-5, the complete variable domain reads DSGVTQTPKHLITATGQRVTLRCSPRSGDLSVYWYQQSLDQGLQFLIQYYNGEERAKGNILERFSAQQFPDLHSELNLSSLELGDSALYFCASSVAGLAGQETQYFGPGTRLLVL.

Details on this clone: Other DNA variants within this sample encode the same CDR3. This chain uses TRBV7-2 with TRBJ2-7; 10 bases are shared with TRBD2. Germline assignment: CDR1 SGHTA and CDR2 FQGNSA. CDR3 length: 14 amino acids. J was trimmed by 4 bases and V by 5 bases; bases with no gene match: 5. For the CDR3, the DNA is TGTGCCAGCAGCCCAGGACTAGCGGAGTACGAGCAGTACTTC. It translates to CASSPGLAEYEQYF. Based on the CDR3 plus reference TRBV7-2 and TRBJ2-7, the full variable domain is GAGVSQSPSNKVTEKGKDVELRCDPISGHTALYWYRQSLGQGLEFLIYFQGNSAPDKSGLPSDRFSAERTGGSVSTLTIQRTQQEDSAVYLCASSPGLAEYEQYFGPGTRLTVT.

The rearrangement uses TRBV11-3 and TRBJ2-2; D not certain. The CDR3 loop spans 14 amino acids. Germline-derived CDR1 and CDR2 are SGHNT and YENEEA. V shed 1 base and J shed 7 bases, with 10 bases lying between them. CDR3 sequence (DNA): TGTGCCAGCAGCTTAGTCCGAGGCCACGGGGAGCTGTTTTTT. Its protein is CASSLVRGHGELFF.